A single T cell receptor beta chain is shown here with its context. Its antigen is unknown. Primed by a sample-barcoded 5' primer and a J-beta primer mix, a second PCR proceeded for about 7 to 12 cycles. TCRdb redid the calling of the 5' RACE reads with MiXCR, one entry per CDR3 protein. The sample carries fewer than 800,000 distinct CDR3 sequences, roughly 25% recorded once. The germline CDR1 and CDR2 sequences are MNHNS and SASEGT. CDR3 size: 13 residues. V was trimmed by 8 bases and J by 1 base, leaving 11 bases between them. Aged roughly 6 to 90, donors were systemically healthy Caucasians from Russia. This sample stems from a study of blood T cells in healthy people across ages. The study's findings and limits: Unsorted PBMC input precluded a conclusive naive versus antigen-experienced comparison. Getting older went along with TCR beta diversity per million T cells dropping roughly linearly.

The sample was also reused in another study, on T cells of mothers and their children.

This TCR was recovered from a boy younger than 18 in good health. The material sequenced was blood. The chain combines TRBV6-1 with TRBJ1-1, with TRBD1 as a possible D gene (6 bases). The CDR3 region is CASSGTPNTEAFF. The CDR3 nucleotides read TGTGCCAGCTCTGGGACACCGAACACTGAAGCTTTCTTT.